A single T cell receptor beta chain is shown here with its context. Its antigen is currently unknown. A much larger clonotype is one base distant, so this may be a read error. This record comes from a study of blood T cells in healthy people across ages. A J-beta primer mix and a sample-barcoded 5' primer were used in a second PCR of about 6 to 12 cycles. A template-switch adaptor that had 12 random nucleotides put a tag on each cDNA molecule. Each CDR3 protein gets one entry after TCRdb re-called the 5' RACE reads with MiXCR. Here the sample spans fewer than 750,000 distinct CDR3 sequences, 52% being singletons. CDR1 is WNHNN and CDR2 is SYGVQD in the germline V gene (reference sequence). This CDR3 has 15 amino acids. Findings and limits, study-wide: Whereas aged donors had fewer naive CD4+ cells, long-lived donors had more of them and higher diversity. Percentage of naive T cells showed a strong correlation with TCR beta diversity.

The chain joins TRBV10-1 to TRBJ2-3; 10 nucleotides match TRBD1. The TCR was taken from a woman older than 75 in good health. Specimen: blood. In DNA, the CDR3 is TGCGCCAGCAGTGTCGGGACAGGGGCCACAGGTACGCAGTATTTT. It specifies CASSVGTGATGTQYF.